Each of the 14 T cell receptor beta chains below was sequenced from the same sample in a study of cytomegalovirus exposure and HLA in healthy donors. PCR primers comprised 60 Vbeta and 13 Jbeta primers. Sequencing used immunoSEQ multiplex PCR; TCRdb keeps in-frame clones, though not all of them. The top ten hold roughly 6.9% of the sample, which has more than 90,000 clones, approximately 76% seen once. Sample: PBMCs. All receptors come from a man aged 35-49 years in good health and CMV-seropositive.

The CDR3 region is CASSDSTAAAENEKLFF. The CDR3 DNA follows: TGTGCCAGCAGTGACTCAACTGCGGCGGCCGAGAATGAAAAACTGTTTTTT. The V and J genes are TRBV6-4 and TRBJ1-4, with D hard to call. Germline V gives CDR1 MRHNA, CDR2 SNTAGT. The ends were cut back, 0 bases at V and 5 bases at J, with 16 bases in the middle. This CDR3 comprises 17 residues.

The chain is built from TRBV6-1 and TRBJ2-7; D gene unclear. CDR1 is MNHNS and CDR2 is SASEGT in the germline V gene. Trimming cost V 2 bases and J 10 bases, with 9 bases left between them. This CDR3 is built from 11 residues. DNA for the CDR3: TGTGCCAGCAGTGAACCGAGAATTCAGTACTTC. Translating gives CASSEPRIQYF.

The V gene is TRBV4-3, the J gene TRBJ1-3; unclear D gene. CDR1 and CDR2 (germline): LGHNA, YSLEER. V was clipped by 0 bases and J by 0 bases, with 12 bases between them. The CDR3 has 17 residues. CDR3 DNA: TGCGCCAGCAGCCAAGATCCCCAGAACAACTCTGGAAACACCATATATTTT. It yields the protein CASSQDPQNNSGNTIYF.

This rearrangement joins TRBV13 to TRBJ2-5; a possible D gene is TRBD1 (6 bases). The J call may be in error: the DNA end matches TRBJ2-7 better. This CDR3 contains 13 residues. Germline V gives CDR1 PRHDT, CDR2 FYEKMQ (reference sequence). The CDR3 sequence: CASSLGASYEQYF. CDR3 DNA sequence: TGTGCCAGCAGCTTGGGGGCCTCCTACGAGCAGTACTTC.

The rearrangement uses TRBV5-4 and TRBJ2-3, with 13 bases aligning to TRBD2. The CDR3 has 17 residues. V shed 6 bases, J shed 5 bases, and the junction held 12 bases outside the gene matches. The V gene's germline CDR1 is SGHNT and CDR2 YYREEE (reference sequence). CDR3 nucleotide sequence: TGTGCCAGCAAAGGCTGGACTAGCGGGAGAGAGGGAGATACGCAGTATTTT. Translated, it gives CASKGWTSGREGDTQYF.

In DNA, the CDR3 is TGTGCCAGCAGCAAAGACGGGACACCTAACACCGGGGAGCTGTTTTTT. Encoded protein: CASSKDGTPNTGELFF. This chain connects TRBV21-1 to TRBJ2-2; the table's D call TRBD1 went unverified against the DNA. TRBV21-1 is recorded as a pseudogene. The CDR3 is made up of 16 amino acids.

The CDR3 DNA sequence: TGCGCCAGCAGCCCCTCGACAGGATCCAATTCACCCCTCCACTTT. It yields the protein CASSPSTGSNSPLHF. This sequence joins TRBV5-1 and TRBJ1-6; D may be TRBD1 (6 bases). There are 15 residues in the CDR3. V was cut by 4 bases and J by 7 bases, with 15 bases left in between. From germline, CDR1 is SGHRS and CDR2 YFSETQ.

This clone occurred a few times. The rearrangement uses TRBV5-1 and TRBJ2-2; the D gene is possibly TRBD2 (6 bases). V was cut by 0 bases and J by 6 bases, with 12 bases left in between. There are 15 residues in the CDR3. Germline V gene sequence: CDR1 SGHRS, CDR2 YFSETQ. The CDR3: CASSLATGAPGELFF. The CDR3, as DNA: TGCGCCAGCAGCTTGGCGACGGGAGCCCCCGGGGAGCTGTTTTTT.

This sequence joins TRBV5-4 and TRBJ2-7; 10 nucleotides align to TRBD2. Germline values: CDR1 SGHNT, CDR2 YYREEE (reference sequence). CDR3 length: 15 residues. V shed 4 bases, J shed 5 bases, and the junction held 9 bases outside the gene matches. The CDR3 nucleotides read TGTGCCAGCAGCAACGGACTAGCGGTGACTAACGAGCAGTACTTC. It is translated as CASSNGLAVTNEQYF.

There are a few counts of this clone. V gene TRBV15 combines with J gene TRBJ1-1; no firm D call. The CDR3 length is 14 residues. In germline, CDR1 is LNHNV, CDR2 YYDKDF (reference sequence). V was pared by 0 bases and J by 1 base, with 6 bases between. For the CDR3, the DNA is TGTGCCACCAGCAGAGATAACAGGAACACTGAAGCTTTCTTT. Translated: CATSRDNRNTEAFF.

The rearrangement uses TRBV7-3 and TRBJ2-7, with a possible D match to TRBD1 (6 bases). Trimming removed 3 bases at V and 0 bases at J, with 9 bases between. Germline values: CDR1 SGHTA, CDR2 FQGTGA. The CDR3 contains 14 residues. DNA of the CDR3: TGTGCCAGCAGCTTTGGGGGCTCCTCCTACGAGCAGTACTTC. Its protein is CASSFGGSSYEQYF.

The chain has TRBV9 and TRBJ2-5; TRBD2 matches at 12 bases. The length of the CDR3 is 15 residues. The trim removed 3 bases at V and 5 bases at J, leaving 5 bases unmatched. Germline CDR1 is SGDLS and CDR2 is YYNGEE. The CDR3 nucleotides are TGTGCCAGCAGCGGCGGACTAGCGGGGATGGAGACCCAGTACTTC. Protein sequence: CASSGGLAGMETQYF.

This clone appeared a few times. The rearrangement joins TRBV12-5 to TRBJ1-2, with 12 positions matching TRBD1. Germline CDR1 is LGHNT and CDR2 is FRNRAP. CDR3 length: 17 amino acids. V lost 6 bases, J lost 4 bases, and 12 bases stayed unmatched. The CDR3: CASGPGTGGFTSYGYTF. The CDR3 DNA follows: TGTGCTAGTGGCCCCGGGACAGGGGGCTTTACTTCCTATGGCTACACCTTC.

V is TRBV5-1 and J is TRBJ1-2; 8 bases are a match to TRBD1. The CDR3 is 15 amino acids. Germline-derived CDR1 and CDR2 are SGHRS and YFSETQ. V lost 4 bases, J lost 1 base, and 6 bases stayed unmatched. The CDR3 DNA follows: TGCGCCAGCAGCACGGACAGGGAGAATAACTATGGCTACACCTTC. Residues: CASSTDRENNYGYTF. Full variable domain (rest looked up from reference TRBV5-1 and TRBJ1-2): KAGVTQTPRYLIKTRGQQVTLSCSPISGHRSVSWYQQTPGQGLQFLFEYFSETQRNKGNFPGRFSGRQFSNSRSEMNVSTLELGDSALYLCASSTDRENNYGYTFGSGTRLTVV.